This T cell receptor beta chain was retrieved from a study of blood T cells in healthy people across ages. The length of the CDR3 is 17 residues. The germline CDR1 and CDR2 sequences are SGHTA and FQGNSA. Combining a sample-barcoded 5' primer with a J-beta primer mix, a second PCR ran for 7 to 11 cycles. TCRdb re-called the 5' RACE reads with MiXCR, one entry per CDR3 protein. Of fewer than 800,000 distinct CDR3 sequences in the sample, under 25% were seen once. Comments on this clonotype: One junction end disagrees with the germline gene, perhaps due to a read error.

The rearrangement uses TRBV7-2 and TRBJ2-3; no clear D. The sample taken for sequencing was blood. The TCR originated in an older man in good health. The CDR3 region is CASSLVSGKGNTDTQYF. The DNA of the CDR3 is TGTGCCAGCAGCTTAGTGAGTGGAAAGGGTAACACAGATACACAGTATTTT.